This T cell receptor beta chain was captured by sequencing in a study of beta chain features in type 1 diabetes. cDNA synthesis used the whole RNA isolate, giving expressed TCRB sequences. Sequenced by immunoSEQ multiplex PCR; TCRdb stores in-frame clones only, minus some. Here the sample spans some 160,000 clones, 9% being singletons. Study findings and constraints: There was a moderate but significant shortening of TCRB CDR3s in all four CD4+ subsets of Type 1 diabetes patients.

CDR1 SGHTA and CDR2 FQGTGA come from the germline V gene. The CDR3 has 13 residues. V shed 1 base and J 8 bases; nucleotides not matched to a gene: 1. On this clone: Its antigen remains unknown.

The chain is built from TRBV7-3 and TRBJ2-2, with TRBD2 matching 7 bases. The sequence came from a woman in her 30s with type 1 diabetes. Material: central memory CD4+ T cells from blood. Here the CDR3 reads CASSLMGGGELFF. CDR3 coding DNA: TGTGCCAGCAGCTTAATGGGAGGGGGGGAGCTGTTTTTT.